Detailed here is one T cell receptor (beta chain). The sample belongs to a study of T cell changes during pregnancy in multiple sclerosis. Libraries were prepared by immunoSEQ multiplex PCR; TCRdb keeps only in-frame clonotypes and omits some of them. This sample yields tens of thousands of clones, of which about 94% are seen a single time; 2.5% to 3.5% belongs to the top ten. Trimming took 1 base from V and 4 from J; bases not matched to a gene: 0. There are 12 residues in the CDR3. The germline V gene encodes CDR1 GTSNPN and CDR2 SVGIG (reference sequence). The sequences come from CD8+ T cells from peripheral blood mononuclear cells, collected in the second trimester of pregnancy. This sequence joins TRBV30 and TRBJ2-7; 8 nucleotides agree with TRBD1. This sequence originates from a female donor with multiple sclerosis, enrolled in a pregnancy study. CDR3 nucleotides: TGTGCCTGGAGTGGGGACAGGTACGAGCAGTACTTC. Encoded protein: CAWSGDRYEQYF. The full variable domain, completed using reference TRBV30 and TRBJ2-7, is SQTIHQWPATLVQPVGSPLSLECTVEGTSNPNLYWYRQAAGRGLQLLFYSVGIGQISSEVPQNLSASRPQDRQFILSSKKLLLSDSGFYLCAWSGDRYEQYFGPGTRLTVT.